This TCR beta chain was profiled in a study of control samples from healthy donors and cancer patients. Data came from immunoSEQ multiplex PCR; TCRdb stores just in-frame clones and leaves some out. The sample comprises around 130,000 clones, 89% of which are singletons, and 40% rests with the top ten. Looked up from germline, CDR1 is MNHEY and CDR2 is SVGAGI. The V end lost 4 bases, the J end lost 0 bases, and 7 bases lay between the germline ends. The CDR3 covers 15 residues. Sequenced material: blood. The chain combines TRBV6-5 with TRBJ1-6; no definite D call. The receptor was derived from a man in his fifties or sixties in good health. CDR3 nucleotides: TGTGCCAGCAGTTGGGAGAGCTCCTATAATTCACCCCTCCACTTT. The encoded protein is CASSWESSYNSPLHF.